These T cell receptor beta chains were read from a single sample in a study of shared clonotypes between healthy human individuals. The assay was immunoSEQ multiplex PCR, and TCRdb's table has in-frame clones only and misses some. Altogether about 610,000 clones are present, about 96% being singletons, with the ten largest covering around 0.1%. The sequencing input was naive CD8+ T cells sorted from blood. The receptor source for this set is a woman younger than 45 in good health. The CDR3 runs from the conserved cysteine through the conserved F or W. The order of the fields is V gene, clone size, D gene, J gene, CDR3 DNA, CDR3 protein. A D gene is named only where the DNA matches it firmly. Not all rows give a size; the values are once, few, many and, for expanded clones, a class.

TRBV11-2	NA	TRBD1	TRBJ2-7	TGTGCCAGCAGCTCCCCCGGGACAGGGTCCCACGAGCAGTACTTC	CASSSPGTGSHEQYF
TRBV25-1	NA	TRBD1	TRBJ1-5	TGTGCCAGCAGGGGGGCAGGGGGCAACAATCAGCCCCAGCATTTT	CASRGAGGNNQPQHF
TRBV30	NA	NA	TRBJ2-1	TGTGCCTGGAGTGTAACCCTAGCGATAAACAATGAGCAGTTCTTC	CAWSVTLAINNEQFF
TRBV5-8	NA	TRBD1	TRBJ2-7	TGTGCCAGCACCCTCCCTCACAGGGGAGAGTACGAGCAGTACTTC	CASTLPHRGEYEQYF
TRBV5-4	NA	NA	TRBJ1-2	TGTGCCAGCAGCCCACAGGGTTTTGGCTACACCTTC	CASSPQGFGYTF
TRBV27	NA	NA	TRBJ2-1	TGTGCCAGCAGTTTCACGTCCGGGAGCTCCTACAATGAGCAGTTCTTC	CASSFTSGSSYNEQFF
TRBV19	NA	NA	TRBJ1-5	TGTGCCAGTAGTCCTTTACAGGGCAATAGCAATCAGCCCCAGCATTTT	CASSPLQGNSNQPQHF
TRBV19	NA	NA	TRBJ1-1	TGTGCCAGTAGTATCGAGACGGGGCGGACTGAAGCTTTCTTT	CASSIETGRTEAFF
TRBV19	once	TRBD2	TRBJ2-1	TGTGCCGCGGCAGCGGGGGCCTACAATGAGCAGTTCTTC	CAAAAGAYNEQFF
TRBV10-2	NA	NA	TRBJ2-1	TGCGCCAGCAGTGAGACTGTCAATGAGCAGTTCTTC	CASSETVNEQFF
TRBV28	NA	NA	TRBJ2-2	TGTGCCAGCAGTCCGGCCCTGAGCACCGGGGAGCTGTTTTTT	CASSPALSTGELFF
TRBV6-6	NA	TRBD2	TRBJ2-7	TGTGCCAGCAGCCAATCCGGGACTAGCGGCTACGAGCAGTACTTC	CASSQSGTSGYEQYF
TRBV7-9	NA	NA	TRBJ1-2	TGTGCCAGCAGCGGCCGACAGGTCTATGGCTACACCTTC	CASSGRQVYGYTF
TRBV4-1	NA	NA	TRBJ1-5	TGCGCCAGCAGCCAGAACAGGGTAGGACAGCCCCAGCATTTT	CASSQNRVGQPQHF
TRBV30	NA	NA	TRBJ2-1	TGTGCCTGGAGTGCCTTAAGCTCCTACAATGAGCAGTTCTTC	CAWSALSSYNEQFF
TRBV14	NA	NA	TRBJ2-1	TGTGCCAGCAGCCAAGAGGAGGGCCCAGACAATGAGCAGTTCTTC	CASSQEEGPDNEQFF
TRBV6-6	once	TRBD2	TRBJ2-7	TGTGCCAGCAGGACCTTAGCGGGTCCCCCCTACGAGCAGTACTTC	CASRTLAGPPYEQYF
TRBV7-8	once	NA	TRBJ1-1	TGTGCCAGCAGCCCTGGCCCGGGATGGGGCACTGAAGCTTTCTTT	CASSPGPGWGTEAFF
TRBV11-2	NA	NA	TRBJ2-2	TGTGCCAGCAGCTTTGGGGGGCCAAACACCGGGGAGCTGTTTTTT	CASSFGGPNTGELFF
TRBV14	NA	NA	TRBJ2-7	TGTGCCAGCAGCCACGAATGGCGCGACGAGCAGTACTTC	CASSHEWRDEQYF
TRBV4-1	NA	NA	TRBJ2-7	TGCGCCAGCAGCCAAGGCAACTCCTACGAGCAGTACTTC	CASSQGNSYEQYF
TRBV21-1	NA	NA	TRBJ1-4	TGTGCCAGCAGCAAAGAATTTAACTCTGGGGGTTATACGGTCGCCAATGAAAAACTGTTTTTT	CASSKEFNSGGYTVANEKLFF
TRBV27	NA	TRBD1	TRBJ1-1	TGTGCCAGCAGTTTTATTAGTGCAGGGGGGAGCACTGAAGCTTTCTTT	CASSFISAGGSTEAFF
TRBV27	NA	NA	TRBJ1-1	TGTGCCAGCAGCTTCCGGTTGGGTACCTCGAACACTGAAGCTTTCTTT	CASSFRLGTSNTEAFF
TRBV28	NA	NA	TRBJ2-1	TGTGCCAGCAGCCTCAATATGGGCGGTACCTCCGAGCAGTTCTTC	CASSLNMGGTSEQFF
TRBV4-1	few	NA	TRBJ2-1	TGCGCCAGCAGCCAAGATACCTCCTACAATGAGCAGTTCTTC	CASSQDTSYNEQFF
TRBV5-1	NA	NA	TRBJ2-7	TGCGCCAGCAGCCAGGGGACCGGGAGCTCCTACGAGCAGTACTTC	CASSQGTGSSYEQYF
TRBV2	NA	TRBD2	TRBJ2-2	TGTGCCAGCATACCCGGACTAGCGGGAGGAACCGGGGAGCTGTTTTTT	CASIPGLAGGTGELFF
TRBV5-4	NA	TRBD2	TRBJ2-1	TGTGCCCTTCGACTAGCGGGATTTAATGAGCAGTTCTTC	CALRLAGFNEQFF
TRBV9	NA	TRBD1	TRBJ1-2	TGTGCCAGCAGCGCGGGAGCCGGGACAGGGGGCCAGTATGGCTACACCTTC	CASSAGAGTGGQYGYTF
TRBV5-4	NA	NA	TRBJ1-1	TGTGCCAGCAGCTTGGGTGGGGGGAACACTGAAGCTTTCTTT	CASSLGGGNTEAFF
TRBV5-8	once	NA	TRBJ1-1	TGTGCCAGCAGCTTGGCCCAGGGTTACACTGAAGCTTTCTTT	CASSLAQGYTEAFF
TRBV7-9	NA	TRBD2	TRBJ2-5	TGTGCCAGTGAAGGATATCCGGGGACTAGCGGGAGGCGGTCGGAGACCCAGTACTTC	CASEGYPGTSGRRSETQYF
TRBV25-1	NA	NA	TRBJ1-1	TGTGCCAGCCATACCGACAGTACGACTGAAGCTTTCTTT	CASHTDSTTEAFF
TRBV27	NA	TRBD1	TRBJ1-1	TGTGCCAGCAGTTCGACAGGGGTCGCGTCTGTACTGACTGAAGCTTTCTTT	CASSSTGVASVLTEAFF
TRBV9	NA	TRBD1	TRBJ1-2	TGTGCCAGCAGCGGGACAGGAGTCAACTATGGCTACACCTTC	CASSGTGVNYGYTF